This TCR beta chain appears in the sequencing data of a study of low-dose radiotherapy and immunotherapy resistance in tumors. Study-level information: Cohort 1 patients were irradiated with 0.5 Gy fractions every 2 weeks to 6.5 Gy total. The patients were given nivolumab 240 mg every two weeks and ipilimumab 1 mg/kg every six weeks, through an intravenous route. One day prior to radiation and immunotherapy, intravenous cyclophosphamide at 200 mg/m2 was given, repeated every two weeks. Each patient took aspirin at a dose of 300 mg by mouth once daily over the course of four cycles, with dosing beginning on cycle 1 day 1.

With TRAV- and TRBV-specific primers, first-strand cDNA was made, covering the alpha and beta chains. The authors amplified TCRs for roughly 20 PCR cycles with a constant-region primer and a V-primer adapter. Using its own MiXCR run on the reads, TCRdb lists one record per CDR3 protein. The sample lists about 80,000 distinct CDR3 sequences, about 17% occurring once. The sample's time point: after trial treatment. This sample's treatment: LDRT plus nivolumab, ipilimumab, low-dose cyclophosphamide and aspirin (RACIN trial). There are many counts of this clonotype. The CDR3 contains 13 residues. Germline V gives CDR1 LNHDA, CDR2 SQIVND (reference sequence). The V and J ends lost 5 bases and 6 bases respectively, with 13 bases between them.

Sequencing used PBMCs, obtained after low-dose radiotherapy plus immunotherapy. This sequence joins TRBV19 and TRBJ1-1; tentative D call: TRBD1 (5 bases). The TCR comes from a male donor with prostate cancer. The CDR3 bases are TGTGCCAGTAGTTGGGGGGAGTTCGCTGAAGCTTTCTTT. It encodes CASSWGEFAEAFF. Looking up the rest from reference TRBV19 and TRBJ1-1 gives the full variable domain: DGGITQSPKYLFRKEGQNVTLSCEQNLNHDAMYWYRQDPGQGLRLIYYSQIVNDFQKGDIAEGYSVSREKKESFPLTVTSAQKNPTAFYLCASSWGEFAEAFFGQGTRLTVV.